The 15 T cell receptor beta chains below were found in one sample sequenced in a study of brain T cells in children with intractable seizures. Sequenced by immunoSEQ multiplex PCR; TCRdb stores in-frame clones only, minus some. Here the sample spans tens of thousands of clones, more than 85% being singletons. The material sequenced was peripheral blood, taken at surgery. All receptors come from a boy under two years old with tuberous sclerosis and intractable seizures.

This chain uses TRBV29-1 with TRBJ2-1; TRBD1 agrees at 10 bases. J was trimmed by 7 bases and V by 7 bases; bases with no gene match: 4. In germline, CDR1 is SQVTM, CDR2 ANQGSEA. The CDR3 is 12 amino acids. This chain's CDR3 is CSAGQGSNEQFF. CDR3 nucleotides: TGCAGCGCGGGACAGGGGAGTAATGAGCAGTTCTTC.

The chain uses TRBV6-6 and TRBJ1-1; D ambiguous. The CDR3 contains 12 residues. Deletions cut 7 bases from V and 7 bases from J, with 13 bases between. Germline V gene lookup returns CDR1 MNHNY and CDR2 SVGAGI (reference sequence). This chain's CDR3 is CASTKYRDEAFF. The CDR3 DNA reads as TGTGCCAGCACGAAATACAGAGATGAAGCTTTCTTT.

This rearrangement joins TRBV7-9 to TRBJ2-6; D remains ambiguous. The CDR3 consists of 17 residues. Germline CDR1 SEHNR, CDR2 FQNEAQ (reference sequence). With 4 bases removed from V and 0 bases from J, the gap between germline ends came to 13 bases. CDR3 in DNA: TGTGCCAGCAGCTCCCTTCTACTGGGCTCTGGGGCCAACGTCCTGACTTTC. It translates to CASSSLLLGSGANVLTF.

This chain joins TRBV2 and TRBJ1-1; 7 bases agree with TRBD1. CDR1 SNHLY and CDR2 FYNNEI come from the germline V gene. J lost 4 bases, V lost 9 bases, and 11 bases had no gene match. This CDR3 comprises 14 residues. The CDR3 protein is CASTRTGRTTEAFF. DNA for the CDR3: TGTGCCAGTACCCGGACAGGCAGAACCACTGAAGCTTTCTTT.

The chain carries TRBV27 and TRBJ2-2, with 9 bases fitting TRBD1. Germline V gene sequence: CDR1 MNHEY, CDR2 SMNVEV (reference sequence). The CDR3 has 16 amino acids. V dropped 7 bases and J dropped 4; count of bases not matched to a gene: 10. The DNA for the CDR3 is TGTGCCAGCACGGGAGTCGGGACAGGGTGCACCGGGGAGCTGTTTTTT. Amino acid sequence: CASTGVGTGCTGELFF.

The chain combines TRBV11-3 with TRBJ2-3, with no clear D. CDR1 and CDR2 (germline): SGHNT, YENEEA. CDR3 length: 13 amino acids. The V end was cut by 0 bases, the J end by 0 bases, with 1 base between. The CDR3 DNA is TGTGCCAGCAGCTTAGAAAGCACAGATACGCAGTATTTT. Protein sequence: CASSLESTDTQYF.

V is TRBV6-5 and J is TRBJ1-1; possibly TRBD1 for D (6 bases). The CDR3 totals 14 residues. From germline, CDR1 is MNHEY and CDR2 SVGAGI. V lost 4 bases and J lost 1, with 10 bases in between. CDR3: CASSSPGQNTEAFF. The CDR3 DNA sequence: TGTGCCAGCAGTTCCCCGGGACAGAACACTGAAGCTTTCTTT.

The chain joins TRBV11-3 to TRBJ2-7; possible D gene TRBD2, 6 bases. From germline, CDR1 is SGHNT and CDR2 YENEEA. The ends were cut back, 1 base at V and 9 bases at J, with 16 bases in the middle. CDR3 length: 14 residues. The DNA for the CDR3 is TGTGCCAGCAGCTTAGTGACGGCGGCCGGGGGGCAGTACTTC. This encodes CASSLVTAAGGQYF.

This chain connects TRBV7-9 to TRBJ1-1; no clear D. The germline CDR1 and CDR2 sequences are SEHNR and FQNEAQ (reference sequence). Trimming took 5 bases from V and 6 from J, leaving 19 bases between them. This CDR3 region has 15 residues. CDR3 loop: CASSPTTEFGAEAFF. As DNA, the CDR3 is TGTGCCAGCAGCCCAACCACAGAATTTGGGGCTGAAGCTTTCTTT. The entire variable domain, with the rest obtained from reference TRBV7-9 and TRBJ1-1, is as follows: DTGVSQNPRHKITKRGQNVTFRCDPISEHNRLYWYRQTLGQGPEFLTYFQNEAQLEKSRLLSDRFSAERPKGSFSTLEIQRTEQGDSAMYLCASSPTTEFGAEAFFGQGTRLTVV.

This chain uses TRBV2 with TRBJ1-2; the D gene is possibly TRBD1 (6 bases). CDR3 length equals 14 residues. The germline V gene encodes CDR1 SNHLY and CDR2 FYNNEI. Trimming removed 9 bases at V and 4 bases at J, with 18 bases between. This CDR3 is CASRFSGGGYGYTF. DNA for the CDR3: TGTGCCAGTAGATTCAGCGGAGGGGGCTATGGCTACACCTTC.

This clone appeared once. The rearrangement links TRBV9 to TRBJ1-6; D is unclear. The length of the CDR3 is 13 residues. Germline CDR1 reads SGDLS; CDR2 reads YYNGEE. V was trimmed by 3 bases and J by 2 bases, leaving 3 bases between them. The CDR3 DNA is TGTGCCAGCAGCGCCACCTATAATTCACCCCTCCACTTT. Encoded protein: CASSATYNSPLHF. Together with reference TRBV9 and TRBJ1-6, the CDR3 gives the full variable domain: DSGVTQTPKHLITATGQRVTLRCSPRSGDLSVYWYQQSLDQGLQFLIQYYNGEERAKGNILERFSAQQFPDLHSELNLSSLELGDSALYFCASSATYNSPLHFGNGTRLTVT.

V usage is TRBV28 and J usage is TRBJ2-1; D remains unclear. V lost 3 bases, J lost 5 bases, and 14 bases lay in between. The CDR3 is made up of 15 amino acids. Germline-derived CDR1 and CDR2 are MDHEN and SYDVKM. The CDR3 loop reads CASSFVKGMNNEQFF. CDR3 nucleotide sequence: TGTGCCAGCAGTTTTGTAAAGGGAATGAACAATGAGCAGTTCTTC.

V and J are TRBV6-5 and TRBJ2-7, with a tentative D call TRBD1 (6 bases). This CDR3 comprises 13 residues. In germline, CDR1 is MNHEY, CDR2 SVGAGI. V gave up 7 bases and J gave up 5 bases, with 15 bases separating them. The CDR3 DNA reads as TGTGCCAGCACCGAGCAGGGGTCCCACGAGCAGTACTTC. Translating gives CASTEQGSHEQYF.

This clone was counted a few times. The chain is built from TRBV7-9 and TRBJ1-4; the D gene is possibly TRBD1 (5 bases). The CDR3 runs 14 residues. V was clipped by 1 base and J by 5 bases, with 8 bases between them. Germline CDR1 SEHNR, CDR2 FQNEAQ (reference sequence). The CDR3 sequence: CASSLVGGNEKLFF. The CDR3 bases are TGTGCCAGCAGCTTAGTGGGGGGAAATGAAAAACTGTTTTTT.

The V call is TRBV6-6, the J call TRBJ1-1, with D unclear. The length of the CDR3 is 11 residues. The V and J ends lost 2 bases and 6 bases respectively, with 4 bases between them. Germline V gene lookup returns CDR1 MNHNY and CDR2 SVGAGI (reference sequence). The CDR3 loop is CASSYGPEAFF. As DNA, the CDR3 is TGTGCCAGCAGTTACGGCCCTGAAGCTTTCTTT.